Listed below are T cell receptor beta chains from one sample, sequenced in a study of response to subunit inactivated influenza vaccine. TCRdb reprocessed the RT-PCR reads via MiXCR and lists one record per CDR3 protein. Among around 850,000 distinct CDR3 sequences listed, roughly 20% were seen once. Sequenced here: PBMCs from blood, sampled roughly 5 days after vaccination. Receptors originate from a man between 50 and 59 years old who received an inactivated influenza vaccine. CDR3s include the opening cysteine and the closing phenylalanine or tryptophan. A D gene is named only where the DNA matches it firmly. For some rows the clone size is stated as once, few or many, or as a class when expanded; others skip it.

v_call	clone_size	d_call	j_call	cdr3_aa	cdr3_nt
TRBV7-3	many	TRBD2	TRBJ2-2	CASRPSGDTGELFF	TGTGCCAGCAGACCTAGCGGCGACACCGGGGAGCTGTTTTTT
TRBV20-1	NA	TRBD2	TRBJ2-1	CSARGGLAGSLYNEQFF	TGCAGTGCTAGAGGTGGACTAGCGGGATCCCTGTACAATGAGCAGTTCTTC
TRBV20-1	NA	NA	TRBJ2-1	CSARLVAANEQFF	TGCAGTGCTAGACTGGTAGCCGCCAATGAGCAGTTCTTC
TRBV25-1	many	TRBD1	TRBJ2-7	CASSQTGNEQYF	TGTGCCAGCAGCCAGACAGGGAACGAGCAGTACTTC
TRBV13	few	TRBD1	TRBJ1-2	CASSTEGQGWYGYTF	TGTGCCAGCAGCACCGAGGGACAGGGGTGGTATGGCTACACCTTC
TRBV20-1	NA	NA	TRBJ2-1	CSANLVTGEQFF	TGCAGTGCTAACCTAGTTACGGGAGAGCAGTTCTTC
TRBV10-3	NA	NA	TRBJ1-4	CAISDGGAEKLFF	TGTGCCATCAGTGACGGGGGGGCTGAAAAACTGTTTTTT
TRBV7-2	NA	NA	TRBJ2-7	CASSLRSDYEQYF	TGTGCCAGCAGCTTACGGTCGGACTACGAGCAGTACTTC
TRBV12-3/TRBV12-4	NA	NA	TRBJ2-3	CASSSRTVGTTDTQYF	TGTGCCAGCAGTTCACGGACTGTTGGCACCACAGATACGCAGTATTTT
TRBV28	NA	TRBD1	TRBJ2-6	CASSLWKGADGANVLTF	TGTGCCAGCAGTTTATGGAAGGGGGCGGACGGGGCCAACGTCCTGACTTTC
TRBV3-1	NA	NA	TRBJ1-1	CASSQVLSGNTEAFF	TGTGCCAGCAGCCAGGTTCTTTCGGGGAACACTGAAGCTTTCTTT
TRBV12-3/TRBV12-4	NA	NA	TRBJ1-5	CASSLAAYNQPQHF	TGTGCCAGCAGTTTAGCCGCTTACAATCAGCCCCAGCATTTT
TRBV29-1	NA	NA	TRBJ1-1	CSVDTSPGTEAFF	TGCAGCGTAGACACATCACCGGGCACTGAAGCTTTCTTT
TRBV10-3	NA	TRBD1	TRBJ2-1	CATSGTGGRDEQFF	TGTGCCACCTCCGGGACAGGGGGCAGGGATGAGCAGTTCTTC
TRBV5-1	few	NA	TRBJ1-1	CASSLEPGLNTEAFF	TGCGCCAGCAGCTTGGAACCGGGTTTGAACACTGAAGCTTTCTTT
TRBV12-3/TRBV12-4	NA	TRBD2	TRBJ2-7	CASSLFLGEGIYEQYF	TGTGCCAGCAGTTTATTTCTAGGGGAGGGCATCTACGAGCAGTACTTC
TRBV11-2	NA	TRBD1	TRBJ1-4	CASSPWRTGDEKLFF	TGTGCCAGCAGCCCATGGCGGACAGGGGACGAAAAACTGTTTTTT
TRBV3-1	NA	TRBD1	TRBJ2-2	CASSQVLRGQGGELFF	TGTGCCAGCAGCCAAGTTTTGAGGGGACAGGGCGGGGAGCTGTTTTTT
TRBV29-1	NA	NA	TRBJ2-4	CSGLVLAKNIQYF	TGCAGCGGCTTAGTGTTAGCCAAAAACATTCAGTACTTC
TRBV12-3/TRBV12-4	once	NA	TRBJ2-5	CASSFLAVETQYF	TGTGCCAGCAGTTTTCTGGCGGTTGAGACCCAGTACTTC
TRBV27	NA	NA	TRBJ1-6	CASSPSEGANSPLHF	TGTGCCAGCAGTCCCTCGGAAGGGGCGAATTCACCCCTCCACTTT
TRBV15	few	NA	TRBJ2-2	CATSRDDIGELFF	TGTGCCACCAGCAGAGATGATATAGGGGAGCTGTTTTTT
TRBV10-3	NA	NA	TRBJ2-5	CAISASSTSQETQYF	TGTGCCATCAGTGCATCATCAACTAGCCAAGAGACCCAGTACTTC
TRBV5-1	NA	NA	TRBJ1-4	CASSLARDGEKLFF	TGCGCCAGCAGCTTGGCCCGGGATGGGGAAAAACTGTTTTTT